Presented here are 29 T cell receptor beta chains from one specimen sequenced in a study of blood T cell repertoires in COVID-19. The protocol was immunoSEQ multiplex PCR, while the TCRdb copy is restricted to in-frame clones and leaves out a portion. The sample includes roughly 74,000 clones, roughly 88% of them seen just once. Sequencing input: peripheral blood. The receptor set was obtained from a man between 65 and 79 years old with active or convalescent COVID-19.

The chain has TRBV5-6 and TRBJ1-2; no reliable D call. The CDR3 loop spans 13 amino acids. The V and J ends lost 3 bases and 4 bases respectively, with 10 bases between them. CDR1 is SGHDT and CDR2 is YYEEEE in the germline V gene. CDR3 sequence reads: CASSSGSSYGYTF. CDR3 bases: TGTGCCAGCAGCTCCGGGTCGTCCTATGGCTACACCTTC.

The rearrangement uses TRBV29-1 and TRBJ1-2; no clear D. The V gene lost 5 bases and the J gene lost 8 bases, with 12 bases spanning the gap. The germline V gene encodes CDR1 SQVTM and CDR2 ANQGSEA. The CDR3 has 11 residues. The CDR3 protein is CSVFSVSGYTF. The CDR3 region has the DNA TGCAGCGTTTTCTCCGTATCGGGCTACACCTTC.

The V gene is TRBV19, the J gene TRBJ1-3; D ambiguous. The V end was cut by 5 bases, the J end by 0 bases, with 5 bases between. Germline-derived CDR1 and CDR2 are LNHDA and SQIVND (reference sequence). The CDR3 runs to 13 residues. The CDR3 DNA is TGTGCCAGTAGTGCAGTCTCTGGAAACACCATATATTTT. This sequence encodes CASSAVSGNTIYF.

The chain joins TRBV7-3 to TRBJ2-2; TRBD2 matches at 12 bases. The junction had 4 bases not matched to a gene; V was cut back by 5 bases and J by 6 bases. The CDR3 has 15 amino acids. Per germline, CDR1 SGHTA and CDR2 FQGTGA. CDR3 sequence reads: CASSTSSGRAGELFF. CDR3 in DNA: TGTGCCAGCAGCACTTCTAGCGGGAGGGCCGGGGAGCTGTTTTTT. The whole variable domain, remainder taken from reference TRBV7-3 and TRBJ2-2, is GAGVSQTPSNKVTEKGKYVELRCDPISGHTALYWYRQSLGQGPEFLIYFQGTGAADDSGLPNDRFFAVRPEGSVSTLKIQRTERGDSAVYLCASSTSSGRAGELFFGEGSRLTVL.

The chain combines TRBV27 with TRBJ2-5, with a weak D call TRBD1 (6 bases). CDR3 size: 14 residues. Trimming cost V 10 bases and J 5 bases, with 20 bases left between them. CDR1 and CDR2 from the germline V gene are MNHEY and SMNVEV (reference sequence). CDR3 in amino acids: CANATGTPRETQYF. The CDR3 DNA reads TGTGCCAACGCGACAGGTACCCCAAGGGAGACCCAGTACTTC.

The chain joins TRBV28 to TRBJ1-5; 7 positions match TRBD1. This CDR3 has 16 residues. Germline V lookup: CDR1 MDHEN, CDR2 SYDVKM. With 11 bases clipped from V and 1 base from J, the junction kept 14 bases outside the gene matches. DNA for the CDR3: TGTGCCTCCTCAGGGGGAGATGACAGAAGCAATCAGCCCCAGCATTTT. Amino acids: CASSGGDDRSNQPQHF. The entire variable domain, with the rest obtained from reference TRBV28 and TRBJ1-5, is as follows: DVKVTQSSRYLVKRTGEKVFLECVQDMDHENMFWYRQDPGLGLRLIYFSYDVKMKEKGDIPEGYSVSREKKERFSLILESASTNQTSMYLCASSGGDDRSNQPQHFGDGTRLSIL.

CDR3 region: CASGRDGNEKLFF. In DNA form, the CDR3 reads TGTGCCAGCGGCAGGGATGGTAATGAAAAACTGTTTTTT. The chain is built from TRBV28 and TRBJ1-4, with D possibly matching TRBD1 (5 bases). Germline V CDR1 and CDR2: MDHEN, SYDVKM. The CDR3 is made up of 13 amino acids. Between the trimmed V and J ends, which lost 8 bases and 4 bases, there was a span of 11 bases.

The rearrangement links TRBV5-4 to TRBJ2-3, with D maybe TRBD1 (6 bases). V was shortened by 4 bases and J by 0 bases, with 9 bases between the two germline ends. The CDR3 is 14 residues long. Germline CDR1 SGHNT, CDR2 YYREEE (reference sequence). CDR3: CASSQGTSTDTQYF. CDR3 DNA: TGTGCCAGCAGCCAGGGGACGAGCACAGATACGCAGTATTTT.

J is TRBJ2-7 and V is TRBV5-1; D not certain. Between the trimmed V and J ends, which lost 4 bases and 1 base, there was a span of 12 bases. Per germline, CDR1 SGHRS and CDR2 YFSETQ. CDR3 length: 14 amino acids. In DNA form, the CDR3 reads TGCGCCAGCAGCCCCTTGGCACGATCCTACGAGCAGTACTTC. The encoded protein is CASSPLARSYEQYF.

This clone was detected only once. The J gene is TRBJ1-6, the V gene TRBV7-9; D uncertain. Per the germline V gene, CDR1 is SEHNR and CDR2 is FQNEAQ (reference sequence). The CDR3 extends over 13 amino acids. V was clipped by 3 bases and J by 8 bases, with 8 bases between them. In DNA, the CDR3 is TGTGCCAGCAGCTTCGGGGAGGATTCACCCCTCCACTTT. Protein product: CASSFGEDSPLHF.

The chain is built from TRBV19 and TRBJ1-6, with 7 bases fitting TRBD1. The CDR3 runs 17 residues. CDR1 is LNHDA, CDR2 SQIVND, per germline (reference sequence). Trimming removed 5 bases from V and 9 bases from J; junction bases left unmatched: 16. Written as DNA, the CDR3 is TGTGCCAGTAGTCGAATATCGGTGACAGGGAGAGGTTCACCCCTCCACTTT. This gives the protein CASSRISVTGRGSPLHF.

J is TRBJ1-1 and V is TRBV4-1; 9 bases match TRBD1. Germline CDR1 and CDR2: MGHRA and YSYEKL. The junction had 6 bases not matched to a gene; V was cut back by 0 bases and J by 10 bases. The CDR3 totals 14 residues. CDR3 in DNA: TGCGCCAGCAGCCAAGATCGACAGGGGGTCTCAGCTTTCTTT. This sequence encodes CASSQDRQGVSAFF.

The chain has TRBV18 and TRBJ2-3, with a weak D call TRBD2 (7 bases). V lost 3 bases and J 5 bases, leaving 9 bases between the germline ends. Germline V gene data show CDR1 as KGHSH and CDR2 as LQKENI. There are 13 residues in the CDR3. CDR3 nucleotides: TGTGCCAGCTCACCGGGGGGGCGAGATACGCAGTATTTT. Its translation: CASSPGGRDTQYF.

The chain combines TRBV5-1 with TRBJ2-3; TRBD2 aligns across 16 bases. V lost 0 bases and J lost 3; bases outside the gene matches: 7. The CDR3 totals 19 residues. Germline assignment: CDR1 SGHRS and CDR2 YFSETQ. The CDR3 loop is CASSLGNMGLAGGTDTQYF. The CDR3 bases are TGCGCCAGCAGCTTGGGAAACATGGGACTAGCGGGAGGGACAGATACGCAGTATTTT.

J is TRBJ2-2 and V is TRBV18, with D perhaps matching TRBD2 (6 bases). The CDR3 runs to 15 residues. The V gene lost 6 bases and the J gene lost 0 bases, with 11 bases spanning the gap. Germline CDR1 reads KGHSH; CDR2 reads LQKENI. For the CDR3, the DNA is TGTGCCAGCTCCGGGCGGGGCGCGAACACCGGGGAGCTGTTTTTT. Its protein is CASSGRGANTGELFF. Supplemented by reference TRBV18 and TRBJ2-2, the full variable domain reads NAGVMQNPRHLVRRRGQEARLRCSPMKGHSHVYWYRQLPEEGLKFMVYLQKENIIDESGMPKERFSAEFPKEGPSILRIQQVVRGDSAAYFCASSGRGANTGELFFGEGSRLTVL.

The rearrangement uses TRBV2 and TRBJ2-5; 10 bases line up with TRBD2. The CDR3 has 16 amino acids. V was clipped by 11 bases and J by 5 bases; unmatched bases: 17. Germline V gene sequence: CDR1 SNHLY, CDR2 FYNNEI. CDR3 sequence: CAHTRASGGMGETQYF. DNA of the CDR3: TGTGCCCATACCAGGGCTAGCGGGGGCATGGGGGAGACCCAGTACTTC.

Comment on this clone: At one end the junction does not follow the germline gene, possibly because of a read error. The rearrangement uses TRBV4-1 and TRBJ2-7, with 7 bases lining up with TRBD1. This CDR3 contains 16 residues. Germline V gene data show CDR1 as MGHRA and CDR2 as YSYEKL. The DNA for the CDR3 is TGCGCCCGCAGCCGACAGGGAACCGGCGGGTTGGACGAGCAGTACTTC. This encodes CARSRQGTGGLDEQYF.

The chain is built from TRBV29-1 and TRBJ1-2, with a tentative D call TRBD1 (5 bases). The CDR3 has 16 amino acids. Trimming left V 0 bases short and J 4 bases short, with 18 bases between. Germline CDR1 reads SQVTM; CDR2 reads ANQGSEA. The CDR3 DNA follows: TGCAGCGTTGAAGAGAGTGGGATGGGGCGACGCTATGGCTACACCTTC. Amino acids: CSVEESGMGRRYGYTF.

The DNA for the CDR3 is TGCGCCAGCAGCACAGGGACTAGCGGGAGGACGAATGAGCAGTTCTTC. Its protein is CASSTGTSGRTNEQFF. V gene TRBV5-1 combines with J gene TRBJ2-1; 15 nucleotides line up with TRBD2. The germline CDR1 and CDR2 sequences are SGHRS and YFSETQ. The V gene end was trimmed by 4 bases and the J gene end by 7 bases; junction bases not matched to a gene: 6. The CDR3 length is 16 residues.

This clone was detected only a few times. The chain employs TRBV6-5 and TRBJ1-3; D might be TRBD1 (6 bases). CDR3 size: 15 residues. The germline CDR1 and CDR2 sequences are MNHEY and SVGAGI. The germline V and J ends were trimmed by 10 bases and 3 bases, with 19 bases remaining between them. The CDR3 bases are TGTGCCACCGCACCATACGGGACAAGTGGAAACACCATATATTTT. Encoded protein: CATAPYGTSGNTIYF.

As for this clone: This sample also contains other DNA sequences that code for the same CDR3. The rearrangement links TRBV6-5 to TRBJ1-2; 10 bases match TRBD1. V lost 0 bases and J lost 2; bases outside the gene matches: 3. Looked up from germline, CDR1 is MNHEY and CDR2 is SVGAGI. CDR3 size: 16 residues. In DNA form, the CDR3 reads TGTGCCAGCAGTTACTCCCGGACAGGGGGGAACTATGGCTACACCTTC. This gives the protein CASSYSRTGGNYGYTF.

This clone was detected a few times. The chain carries TRBV6-1 and TRBJ1-5, with D perhaps matching TRBD1 (5 bases). Deletions cut 2 bases from V and 7 bases from J, with 9 bases between. Germline loops: CDR1 MNHNS, CDR2 SASEGT. CDR3 length equals 13 residues. CDR3 in amino acids: CASSERWGQPQHF. For the CDR3, the DNA is TGTGCCAGCAGTGAACGTTGGGGCCAGCCCCAGCATTTT.

CDR3 region: CASRPTGAVGGYTF. CDR3 nucleotides: TGTGCCAGCAGGCCGACAGGGGCCGTCGGGGGCTACACCTTC. The chain has TRBV6-5 and TRBJ1-2; 8 bases match TRBD1. V shed 6 bases and J 8 bases; nucleotides not matched to a gene: 11. This CDR3 contains 14 residues. Germline V lookup: CDR1 MNHEY, CDR2 SVGAGI.

This rearrangement joins TRBV18 to TRBJ1-4; no definite D call. The V end was cut by 3 bases, the J end by 5 bases, with 7 bases between. The CDR3 consists of 13 residues. CDR1 and CDR2 (germline): KGHSH, LQKENI. CDR3 nucleotides: TGTGCCAGCTCACCCCTAAGAAATGAAAAACTGTTTTTT. Translating gives CASSPLRNEKLFF.

This chain links TRBV7-8 with TRBJ2-5, with TRBD1 as a possible D gene (6 bases). Between the trimmed V and J ends, which lost 1 base and 4 bases, there was a span of 13 bases. CDR1 SGHVS and CDR2 FQNEAQ come from the germline V gene. The CDR3 totals 15 residues. CDR3 loop: CASSLGGQGIETQYF. The CDR3, as DNA: TGTGCCAGCAGCTTAGGTGGTCAGGGGATAGAGACCCAGTACTTC.

The chain joins TRBV10-2 to TRBJ1-5; the D is unclear. Trimming took off 6 bases at V and 5 bases at J, with 14 bases between the two ends. The CDR3 extends over 14 amino acids. Germline-derived CDR1 and CDR2 are WSHSY and SAAADI. The chain's CDR3 is CASRKTEYDQPQHF. The CDR3 DNA is TGCGCCAGCAGGAAAACCGAGTACGATCAGCCCCAGCATTTT.

This chain links TRBV30 with TRBJ2-5, with a tentative D call TRBD1 (6 bases). With 0 bases removed from V and 7 bases from J, the gap between germline ends came to 9 bases. The CDR3 is 12 amino acids. Germline lookup yields CDR1 GTSNPN and CDR2 SVGIG (reference sequence). In nucleotides, the CDR3 is TGTGCCTGGAGTGTAGGGGGTGGGACCCAGTACTTC. It codes for CAWSVGGGTQYF. The variable domain in full, completed from reference TRBV30 and TRBJ2-5, reads SQTIHQWPATLVQPVGSPLSLECTVEGTSNPNLYWYRQAAGRGLQLLFYSVGIGQISSEVPQNLSASRPQDRQFILSSKKLLLSDSGFYLCAWSVGGGTQYFGPGTRLLVL.

Only one count was recorded for this clone. J is TRBJ2-5 and V is TRBV2; D possibly corresponds to TRBD2 (5 bases). The V end was cut by 2 bases, the J end by 8 bases, with 15 bases between. The germline V gene encodes CDR1 SNHLY and CDR2 FYNNEI. The CDR3 totals 14 residues. The CDR3 reads CASSEREGLVTQYF. Written as DNA, the CDR3 is TGTGCCAGCAGTGAACGCGAGGGCCTCGTTACCCAGTACTTC.

Only one count was recorded for this clone. The chain uses TRBV6-1 and TRBJ1-4; 9 nucleotides match TRBD1. CDR1 MNHNS and CDR2 SASEGT come from the germline V gene. The trim removed 0 bases at V and 4 bases at J, leaving 3 bases unmatched. The CDR3 is made up of 16 amino acids. Written as DNA, the CDR3 is TGTGCCAGCAGTGAAGCGCAGGGACAGGGTAATGAAAAACTGTTTTTT. Amino acids: CASSEAQGQGNEKLFF.